What follows are 2 T cell receptor beta chains derived from one specimen sequenced in a study of blood T cell repertoires in COVID-19. Libraries were prepared by immunoSEQ multiplex PCR; TCRdb keeps only in-frame clonotypes and omits some of them. The sample lists around 45,000 clones, roughly 80% seen once, with around a third in the top ten. The sequenced sample consisted of peripheral blood. These receptors originate from an elderly woman with acute or convalescent COVID-19.

This chain links TRBV7-8 with TRBJ1-1; the D gene is possibly TRBD1 (5 bases). From germline, CDR1 is SGHVS and CDR2 FQNEAQ. This CDR3 contains 14 residues. V lost 2 bases and J lost 4, with 11 bases in between. Here the CDR3 DNA reads TGTGCCAGCAGCTTAAGCGGGGGAAGCACTGAAGCTTTCTTT. It codes for CASSLSGGSTEAFF.

V gene TRBV24-1 combines with J gene TRBJ1-1; TRBD1 matches 9 bases. The CDR3 loop spans 14 amino acids. Germline CDR1 and CDR2: KGHDR and SFDVKD. The V segment lost 4 bases and the J segment 4 bases; nucleotides outside the gene matches: 3. As DNA, the CDR3 is TGTGCCACCAGTGACCGGGACAGGGTCACTGAAGCTTTCTTT. Amino acids: CATSDRDRVTEAFF.